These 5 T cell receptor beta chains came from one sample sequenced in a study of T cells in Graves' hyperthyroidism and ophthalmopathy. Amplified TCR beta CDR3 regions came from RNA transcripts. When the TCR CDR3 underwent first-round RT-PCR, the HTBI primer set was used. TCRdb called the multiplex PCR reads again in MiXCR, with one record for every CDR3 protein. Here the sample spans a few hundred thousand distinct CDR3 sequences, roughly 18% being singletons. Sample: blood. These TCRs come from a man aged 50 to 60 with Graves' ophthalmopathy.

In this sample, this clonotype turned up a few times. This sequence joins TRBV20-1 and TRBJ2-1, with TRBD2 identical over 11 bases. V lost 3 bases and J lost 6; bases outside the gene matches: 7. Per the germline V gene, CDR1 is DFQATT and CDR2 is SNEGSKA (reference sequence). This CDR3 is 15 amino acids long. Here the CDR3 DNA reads TGCAGTGCTAGGAGGGCTAGCGGGAGGCCCAATGAGCAGTTCTTC. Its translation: CSARRASGRPNEQFF.

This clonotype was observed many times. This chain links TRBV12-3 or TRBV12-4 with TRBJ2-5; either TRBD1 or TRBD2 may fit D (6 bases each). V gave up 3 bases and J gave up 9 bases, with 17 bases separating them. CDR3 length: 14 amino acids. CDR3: CASSFPGAGQAQYF. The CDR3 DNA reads TGTGCCAGCAGTTTTCCAGGGGCGGGACAAGCCCAGTACTTC.

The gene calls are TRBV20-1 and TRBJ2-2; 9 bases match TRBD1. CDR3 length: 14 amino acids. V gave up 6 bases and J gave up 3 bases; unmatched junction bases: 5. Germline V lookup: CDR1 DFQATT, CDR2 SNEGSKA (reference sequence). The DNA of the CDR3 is TGCAGTGCCCCACAGGGGGCTGACACCGGGGAGCTGTTTTTT. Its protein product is CSAPQGADTGELFF.

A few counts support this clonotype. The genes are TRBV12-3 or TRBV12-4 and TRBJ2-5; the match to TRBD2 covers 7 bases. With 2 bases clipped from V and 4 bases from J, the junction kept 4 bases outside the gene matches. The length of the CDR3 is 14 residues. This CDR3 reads CASSLQGRVETQYF. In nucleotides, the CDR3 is TGTGCCAGCAGTTTACAAGGGAGGGTAGAGACCCAGTACTTC.

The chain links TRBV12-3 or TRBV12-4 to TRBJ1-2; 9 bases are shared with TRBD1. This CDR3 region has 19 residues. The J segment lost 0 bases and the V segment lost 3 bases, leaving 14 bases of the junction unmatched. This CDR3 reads CASSFPWTGVLRANYGYTF. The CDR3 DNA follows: TGTGCCAGCAGTTTCCCCTGGACAGGGGTGTTACGAGCTAACTATGGCTACACCTTC.